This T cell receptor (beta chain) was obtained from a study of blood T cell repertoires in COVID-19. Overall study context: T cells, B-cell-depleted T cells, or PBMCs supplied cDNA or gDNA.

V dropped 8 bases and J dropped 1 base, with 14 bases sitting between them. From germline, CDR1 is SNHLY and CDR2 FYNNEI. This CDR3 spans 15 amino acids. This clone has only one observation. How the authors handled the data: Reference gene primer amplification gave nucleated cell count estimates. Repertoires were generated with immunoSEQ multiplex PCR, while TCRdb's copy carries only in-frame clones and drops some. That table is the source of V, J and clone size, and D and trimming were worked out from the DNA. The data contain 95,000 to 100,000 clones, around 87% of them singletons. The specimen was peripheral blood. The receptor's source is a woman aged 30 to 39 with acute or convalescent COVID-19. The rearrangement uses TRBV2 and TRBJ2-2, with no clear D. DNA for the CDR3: TGTGCCAGCTCCGAGTATCCTTTGAACACCGGGGAGCTGTTTTTT. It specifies CASSEYPLNTGELFF.